Below are 9 T cell receptor beta chains sequenced from a single sample in a study of T cell repertoires in cytomegalovirus infection. MiXCR, applied by TCRdb to the reads, yields one record per CDR3 protein. The table includes some 300,000 distinct CDR3 sequences, about 9.1% detected once. The source material was PBMCs. Receptor source: a human donor in good health (CMV status not recorded). Some clones in this sample may be carry-over from other donors' samples.

This clonotype was observed many times. This sequence joins TRBV6-1 and TRBJ2-7; 9 nucleotides agree with TRBD1. V gave up 7 bases and J gave up 1 base; unmatched junction bases: 8. Germline V gene lookup returns CDR1 MNHNS and CDR2 SASEGT. This CDR3 has 15 amino acids. The CDR3 DNA sequence: TGTGCCAGCAAAGATGTCGGGACAGGGTCCTACGAGCAGTACTTC. This translates into CASKDVGTGSYEQYF.

This clonotype was observed a handful of times. The chain couples TRBV3-1 to TRBJ2-5; 7 positions match TRBD2. The CDR3 sequence is 18 residues long. V lost 0 bases, J lost 2 bases, and 12 bases stayed unmatched. Germline CDR1 reads LGHDT; CDR2 reads YNNKEL (reference sequence). The CDR3, as DNA: TGTGCCAGCAGCCAAGATCGTAGGACTAGGGTTTTACAAGAGACCCAGTACTTC. It encodes CASSQDRRTRVLQETQYF.

This clonotype came up many times. V is TRBV20-1 and J is TRBJ2-6; 8 bases line up with TRBD1. Looked up from germline, CDR1 is DFQATT and CDR2 is SNEGSKA (reference sequence). This CDR3 has 17 residues. V lost 5 bases to trimming and J lost 0 bases; unmatched junction nucleotides: 9. The CDR3 DNA reads TGCAGTGCTTATTCCGGGGACAGGTCCTCTGGGGCCAACGTCCTGACTTTC. It codes for CSAYSGDRSSGANVLTF.

This clonotype was picked up many times. The V gene is TRBV6-2 or TRBV6-3, the J gene TRBJ1-5; possible D gene TRBD1, 5 bases. Trimming took 0 bases from V and 1 from J, leaving 7 bases between them. Germline CDR1 MNHEY, CDR2 SVGEGT. CDR3 length equals 15 residues. CDR3 residues: CASSYSRGSNQPQHF. The CDR3 DNA follows: TGTGCCAGCAGTTACTCGCGGGGGAGCAATCAGCCCCAGCATTTT.

This clonotype appeared many times. The chain employs TRBV7-2 and TRBJ2-5; no clear D. Germline CDR1 is SGHTA and CDR2 is FQGNSA. The CDR3 has 13 residues. V lost 1 base and J lost 2, with 5 bases in between. The CDR3 DNA follows: TGTGCCAGCAGCTTAGTACGTCAAGAGACCCAGTACTTC. As protein: CASSLVRQETQYF.

The sample holds many counts of this clonotype. V and J are TRBV7-2 and TRBJ2-1; D gene unclear. The CDR3 loop spans 11 amino acids. The germline CDR1 and CDR2 sequences are SGHTA and FQGNSA. Trimming took off 6 bases at V and 4 bases at J, with 4 bases between the two ends. The CDR3 sequence is CASRGYNEQFF. The CDR3 nucleotides are TGTGCCAGCAGAGGATACAATGAGCAGTTCTTC.

In this sample, this clonotype turned up a few times. V usage is TRBV27 and J usage is TRBJ1-3; the D gene is possibly TRBD1 (6 bases). There are 15 residues in the CDR3. V shed 0 bases and J shed 4 bases, with 10 bases lying between them. Per germline, CDR1 MNHEY and CDR2 SMNVEV (reference sequence). In nucleotides, the CDR3 is TGTGCCAGCAGTTTATCTGGGACAACCGGAAACACCATATATTTT. Its protein is CASSLSGTTGNTIYF.

This clonotype was seen repeatedly, ten times or more. The rearrangement joins TRBV28 to TRBJ1-1; TRBD1 aligns across 7 bases. CDR1 is MDHEN, CDR2 SYDVKM, per germline. The CDR3 covers 13 residues. V was pared by 8 bases and J by 1 base, with 4 bases of the junction left unmatched. The CDR3 DNA reads as TGTGCCAGCGGTACAGGGGCGAACACTGAAGCTTTCTTT. It encodes CASGTGANTEAFF.

This clonotype has at least ten counts. This sequence joins TRBV7-9 and TRBJ1-4, with D hard to call. Between the trimmed V and J ends, which lost 6 bases and 3 bases, there was a span of 23 bases. The CDR3 extends over 18 amino acids. CDR1 is SEHNR and CDR2 is FQNEAQ in the germline V gene (reference sequence). The CDR3 is CASRRPGSGSSANEKLFF. DNA for the CDR3: TGTGCCAGCAGGAGACCCGGATCTGGGTCGTCGGCTAATGAAAAACTGTTTTTT.